This T cell receptor (beta chain) comes out of a study of blood T cell repertoires in COVID-19. Repertoires were generated with immunoSEQ multiplex PCR, while TCRdb's copy carries only in-frame clones and drops some. Found here are 400,000 or so clones, 85% to 90% of them singletons; the top ten hold 0.9% to 1.2%. All recovered Cohort 3 donors got two negative PCRs, got clearance, or saw symptom resolution. Per germline, CDR1 SNHLY and CDR2 FYNNEI. The CDR3 runs 15 residues. The ends lost 5 bases at V and 5 bases at J; junction bases unmatched: 9. Sequenced: PBMCs or T cells enriched from blood (not recorded which). The V call is TRBV2, the J call TRBJ1-5; 7 nucleotides align to TRBD1. The TCR sequence derives from a young man who had recovered from COVID-19. The CDR3 sequence: CASSIDRVVYQPQHF. The CDR3 region has the DNA TGTGCCAGCAGTATCGACAGGGTGGTTTATCAGCCCCAGCATTTT.